The 3 T cell receptor beta chains listed next were all sequenced from one sample in a study of blood T cell repertoires in COVID-19. Repertoires were generated with immunoSEQ multiplex PCR, while TCRdb's copy carries only in-frame clones and drops some. Among fewer than 300,000 clones, over 65% were seen once, and the ten largest hold just over 2.5%. Sequenced: peripheral blood. The receptors were sampled from a woman aged 70-85 years with active or convalescent COVID-19.

The chain recombines TRBV6-2 or TRBV6-3 with TRBJ1-2; D not resolved. Trimming stripped 6 bases from V and 7 bases from J, with 9 bases between. CDR3 length equals 11 residues. Germline CDR1 reads MNHEY; CDR2 reads SVGEGT. CDR3 region: CASSQLRGYTF. Here the CDR3 DNA reads TGTGCCAGCAGCCAACTACGTGGCTACACCTTC.

The chain is built from TRBV29-1 and TRBJ1-4, with 7 bases fitting TRBD1. The CDR3 is made up of 13 amino acids. From germline, CDR1 is SQVTM and CDR2 ANQGSEA. V lost 7 bases to trimming and J lost 5 bases; unmatched junction nucleotides: 7. The CDR3, as DNA: TGCAGCGCCCGGACAGGAGTGAATGAAAAACTGTTTTTT. It specifies CSARTGVNEKLFF.

This clone occurred a few times. This chain uses TRBV4-1 with TRBJ1-5; D gene ambiguous. With 4 bases removed from V and 2 bases from J, the gap between germline ends came to 9 bases. The CDR3 has 14 amino acids. CDR1 and CDR2 from the germline V gene are MGHRA and YSYEKL. The CDR3 sequence is CASSPKQGNQPQHF. CDR3 DNA sequence: TGCGCCAGCAGCCCTAAGCAAGGCAATCAGCCCCAGCATTTT.